This T cell receptor beta chain derives from a study of cytomegalovirus exposure and HLA in healthy donors. The assay was immunoSEQ multiplex PCR, and TCRdb's table has in-frame clones only and misses some. The sample carries approximately 280,000 clones, roughly 85% recorded once. In regard to this clone: Its antigen is unidentified.

This CDR3 spans 16 amino acids. Germline loops: CDR1 SGHTA, CDR2 FQGNSA. V trimming: 4 bases; J trimming: 2 bases; junction bases outside the gene matches: 6. Study-wide results and limits: The study labeled about 160 TCR beta chains cytomegalovirus-associated. First-cohort TCR clusters were later found to tend to co-occur in the 120 or so validation repertoires. The study found most TCR sequences rare, yet found some public TCRs in many donors. High specificity and sensitivity for cytomegalovirus status were reported for the classifier.

Sequenced: PBMCs. This clonotype was obtained from a woman aged 18-29 years in good health and CMV-seronegative. The chain joins TRBV7-2 to TRBJ2-5, with 11 bases identical to TRBD2. CDR3 sequence reads: CASSSRLAGRQETQYF. DNA for the CDR3: TGTGCCAGCAGCTCCCGACTAGCGGGGAGACAAGAGACCCAGTACTTC.